The 28 T cell receptor beta chains listed next were all sequenced from one sample in a study of cytomegalovirus exposure and HLA in healthy donors. Researchers ran the PCR with 60 Vbeta and 13 Jbeta primers. TCRdb keeps only in-frame clones here, not all; method: immunoSEQ multiplex PCR. The sample lists 110,000 to 150,000 clones, over 75% occurring once. The sample was PBMCs. These receptors all stem from a woman aged 45-65 years in good health and CMV-seropositive.

Within the sample, this clone is medium-sized (0.01 to 0.1%). The rearrangement uses TRBV19 and TRBJ2-2; TRBD2 agrees at 12 bases. Germline CDR1 reads LNHDA; CDR2 reads SQIVND (reference sequence). J lost 4 bases, V lost 5 bases, and 5 bases had no gene match. This CDR3 is 16 amino acids long. CDR3 in DNA: TGTGCCAGTAGTTCCGGACTAGCGGGGAGCACCGGGGAGCTGTTTTTT. This encodes CASSSGLAGSTGELFF.

This chain joins TRBV7-2 and TRBJ2-7; TRBD1 aligns across 9 bases. The CDR3 totals 14 residues. Per germline, CDR1 SGHTA and CDR2 FQGNSA. V trimming: 5 bases; J trimming: 7 bases; junction bases outside the gene matches: 9. Here the CDR3 DNA reads TGTGCCAGCAGCGTGAGGACAGGGGTTGAGGAGCAGTACTTC. Amino acids: CASSVRTGVEEQYF.

This clone was recorded many times. The chain joins TRBV14 to TRBJ2-3; D possibly corresponds to TRBD2 (7 bases). The ends were cut back, 2 bases at V and 10 bases at J, with 13 bases in the middle. The CDR3 covers 13 residues. Germline loops: CDR1 SGHDN, CDR2 FVKESK. CDR3 region: CASSQRRGGPQYF. In DNA, the CDR3 is TGTGCCAGCAGCCAAAGGAGGGGGGGCCCGCAGTATTTT. Together with reference TRBV14 and TRBJ2-3, the CDR3 gives the full variable domain: EAGVTQFPSHSVIEKGQTVTLRCDPISGHDNLYWYRRVMGKEIKFLLHFVKESKQDESGMPNNRFLAERTGGTYSTLKVQPAELEDSGVYFCASSQRRGGPQYFGPGTRLTVL.

The chain joins TRBV2 to TRBJ1-5; no firm D call. Trimming cost V 7 bases and J 3 bases, with 13 bases left between them. Germline-derived CDR1 and CDR2 are SNHLY and FYNNEI. The CDR3 spans 14 residues. The chain's CDR3 is CASTPDTDNQPQHF. The CDR3 DNA reads TGTGCCAGCACCCCAGACACGGACAATCAGCCCCAGCATTTT.

The CDR3 sequence is CASSEGGPVGQPQHF. CDR3 bases: TGTGCCAGCAGTGAAGGGGGGCCGGTCGGTCAGCCCCAGCATTTT. This chain connects TRBV6-1 to TRBJ1-5; possible D gene TRBD1, 6 bases. Trimming shortened V by 1 base and J by 6 bases, and 13 bases separated the two germline ends. Germline lookup yields CDR1 MNHNS and CDR2 SASEGT. This CDR3 spans 15 amino acids.

In this sample, this clone turned up a few times. This chain joins TRBV15 and TRBJ1-4, with 9 bases lining up with TRBD1. Germline CDR1 and CDR2: LNHNV and YYDKDF (reference sequence). The V segment lost 3 bases and the J segment 5 bases; nucleotides outside the gene matches: 1. The CDR3 covers 14 residues. CDR3 sequence: CATSRGQGNEKLFF. CDR3 in DNA: TGTGCCACCAGCAGGGGACAGGGAAATGAAAAACTGTTTTTT.

This chain links TRBV28 with TRBJ1-1; 7 bases map to TRBD1. The CDR3 runs 12 residues. The germline CDR1 and CDR2 sequences are MDHEN and SYDVKM. The junction had 8 bases not matched to a gene; V was cut back by 6 bases and J by 10 bases. CDR3 DNA sequence: TGTGCCAGCAGGCTATGGGACAGAGGAGCTTTCTTT. This sequence encodes CASRLWDRGAFF. The whole variable domain, remainder taken from reference TRBV28 and TRBJ1-1, is DVKVTQSSRYLVKRTGEKVFLECVQDMDHENMFWYRQDPGLGLRLIYFSYDVKMKEKGDIPEGYSVSREKKERFSLILESASTNQTSMYLCASRLWDRGAFFGQGTRLTVV.

The genes are TRBV10-3 and TRBJ1-1; D possibly corresponds to TRBD1 (6 bases). Per the germline V gene, CDR1 is ENHRY and CDR2 is SYGVKD. There are 16 residues in the CDR3. Trimming took 4 bases from V and 7 from J, leaving 22 bases between them. CDR3 DNA: TGTGCCATCAGTGGGGACCCACCGGGACAAGGACTTGAAGCTTTCTTT. Its translation: CAISGDPPGQGLEAFF.

This sequence joins TRBV19 and TRBJ2-3, with TRBD1 matching 8 bases. In germline, CDR1 is LNHDA, CDR2 SQIVND (reference sequence). The CDR3 consists of 14 residues. The trim removed 5 bases at V and 5 bases at J, leaving 6 bases unmatched. The CDR3 sequence: CASSAGQGLDTQYF. Written as DNA, the CDR3 is TGTGCCAGTAGTGCCGGACAGGGTCTAGATACGCAGTATTTT.

The chain combines TRBV11-2 with TRBJ2-5; D is undetermined. Near its end, the DNA agrees better with TRBJ2-7, so the J call may be wrong. There are 11 residues in the CDR3. Germline V CDR1 and CDR2: SGHAT, FQNNGV. For the CDR3, the DNA is TGTGCCAGCAGCCCGAGCTACGAGCAGTACTTC. This sequence encodes CASSPSYEQYF.

The V and J genes are TRBV30 and TRBJ2-2; D is uncertain. The CDR3 loop spans 15 amino acids. The germline V gene encodes CDR1 GTSNPN and CDR2 SVGIG (reference sequence). V was cut by 6 bases and J by 7 bases, with 21 bases left in between. CDR3 bases: TGTGCCTGCTTGCCCCTGAACACCCCCCTCGGGGAGCTGTTTTTT. As protein: CACLPLNTPLGELFF. The variable domain in full, completed from reference TRBV30 and TRBJ2-2, reads SQTIHQWPATLVQPVGSPLSLECTVEGTSNPNLYWYRQAAGRGLQLLFYSVGIGQISSEVPQNLSASRPQDRQFILSSKKLLLSDSGFYLCACLPLNTPLGELFFGEGSRLTVL.

The rearrangement uses TRBV6-6 and TRBJ2-7, with 7 bases identical to TRBD1. Trimming removed 5 bases from V and 6 bases from J; junction bases left unmatched: 7. CDR3 length: 13 amino acids. In germline, CDR1 is MNHNY, CDR2 SVGAGI (reference sequence). In DNA, the CDR3 is TGTGCCAGCAGTCAGGGACAGCTGTCCGAGCAGTACTTC. Translation: CASSQGQLSEQYF.

J is TRBJ1-6 and V is TRBV2; TRBD1 matches at 9 bases. The CDR3 totals 17 residues. Germline CDR1 and CDR2: SNHLY and FYNNEI. The junction had 11 bases not matched to a gene; V was cut back by 6 bases and J by 5 bases. The CDR3 loop reads CASRNTGGLEDNSPLHF. The CDR3 DNA is TGTGCCAGCAGGAATACAGGGGGCTTAGAGGATAATTCACCCCTCCACTTT. Together with reference TRBV2 and TRBJ1-6, the CDR3 gives the full variable domain: EPEVTQTPSHQVTQMGQEVILRCVPISNHLYFYWYRQILGQKVEFLVSFYNNEISEKSEIFDDQFSVERPDGSNFTLKIRSTKLEDSAMYFCASRNTGGLEDNSPLHFGNGTRLTVT.

CDR3 sequence reads: CASSIRLSNQPQHF. CDR3 coding DNA: TGTGCCAGTAGTATACGTCTAAGCAATCAGCCCCAGCATTTT. The chain employs TRBV19 and TRBJ1-5, with D unresolved. V was shortened by 2 bases and J by 1 base, with 6 bases between the two germline ends. CDR3 size: 14 residues. Germline CDR1 and CDR2: LNHDA and SQIVND (reference sequence).

The chain joins TRBV15 to TRBJ1-2, with 8 bases identical to TRBD1. The CDR3 loop spans 15 amino acids. After removal of 3 bases from V and 8 bases from J, the junction contained 11 bases not matched to a gene. Per the germline V gene, CDR1 is LNHNV and CDR2 is YYDKDF (reference sequence). The chain's CDR3 is CATSSPRDRLRGYTF. The CDR3 DNA sequence: TGTGCCACCAGCAGTCCCCGGGACAGGCTGAGAGGCTACACCTTC.

This chain connects TRBV5-1 to TRBJ2-2, with D tentatively TRBD2 (6 bases). Germline V gene data show CDR1 as SGHRS and CDR2 as YFSETQ. This CDR3 is built from 14 residues. Trimming shortened V by 3 bases and J by 4 bases, and 10 bases separated the two germline ends. The CDR3 loop reads CASSSSGLTGELFF. DNA for the CDR3: TGCGCCAGCAGCTCTTCGGGACTCACCGGGGAGCTGTTTTTT.

The CDR3 loop reads CASSLSPQGTQYF. CDR3 sequence (DNA): TGCGCCAGCAGCTTGAGTCCGCAGGGGACCCAGTACTTC. V and J are TRBV5-1 and TRBJ2-5, with D possibly being TRBD1 (5 bases). In germline, CDR1 is SGHRS, CDR2 YFSETQ. This CDR3 is 13 amino acids long. The V and J ends lost 1 base and 7 bases respectively, with 11 bases between them.

This clone was detected a few times. The chain combines TRBV27 with TRBJ2-1; 16 bases align to TRBD2. The CDR3 extends over 18 amino acids. J gave up 10 bases and V 3 bases, and 12 bases lay outside the gene matches. CDR1 and CDR2 from the germline V gene are MNHEY and SMNVEV (reference sequence). CDR3 coding DNA: TGTGCCAGCAGTTTTTCTCTCCTTGGGACTAGCGGGGGGGCCGAGCAGTTCTTC. The encoded protein is CASSFSLLGTSGGAEQFF.

This clone appeared a single time. The gene calls are TRBV27 and TRBJ1-2, with D perhaps TRBD1 (5 bases). The CDR3 loop spans 15 amino acids. The germline V gene has CDR1 MNHEY and CDR2 SMNVEV (reference sequence). V lost 6 bases, J lost 1 base, and 15 bases lay in between. In DNA, the CDR3 is TGTGCCAGCAGGCTGCTGGGGGGAGGTAACTATGGCTACACCTTC. This translates into CASRLLGGGNYGYTF.

As DNA, the CDR3 is TGCGCCAGCAGAGGGACACCCGGCTCCTACGAGCAGTACTTC. It is translated as CASRGTPGSYEQYF. The rearrangement links TRBV5-1 to TRBJ2-5, with D tentatively TRBD1 (6 bases). Gene TRBJ2-7 matches the end of the DNA better, so the J call may be wrong. The germline gives CDR1 SGHRS, CDR2 YFSETQ. This CDR3 has 14 amino acids.

The CDR3 loop is CASSLTTGGQETQYF. The DNA of the CDR3 is TGCGCCAGCAGCTTGACGACAGGGGGTCAAGAGACCCAGTACTTC. The chain recombines TRBV5-1 with TRBJ2-5, with TRBD1 matching 9 bases. The ends lost 1 base at V and 2 bases at J; junction bases unmatched: 3. Germline lookup yields CDR1 SGHRS and CDR2 YFSETQ. The CDR3 totals 15 residues.

The chain links TRBV19 to TRBJ2-7, with 10 positions matching TRBD1. Germline assignment: CDR1 LNHDA and CDR2 SQIVND (reference sequence). CDR3 length: 16 residues. J gave up 5 bases and V 3 bases, and 10 bases lay outside the gene matches. CDR3: CASSIQPGQGNHEQYF. The CDR3 DNA follows: TGTGCCAGTAGTATCCAGCCGGGACAGGGGAACCACGAGCAGTACTTC.

This sequence joins TRBV19 and TRBJ2-2; the D gene is possibly TRBD1 (6 bases). This CDR3 is built from 15 residues. Germline V lookup: CDR1 LNHDA, CDR2 SQIVND (reference sequence). V lost 0 bases, J lost 4 bases, and 9 bases lay in between. The CDR3 is CASSIETGRTGELFF. CDR3 DNA: TGTGCCAGTAGTATAGAAACAGGGCGCACCGGGGAGCTGTTTTTT.

The chain has TRBV28 and TRBJ2-3; TRBD2 aligns across 7 bases. This CDR3 has 15 residues. After removal of 10 bases from V and 1 base from J, the junction contained 11 bases not matched to a gene. Per germline, CDR1 MDHEN and CDR2 SYDVKM. The CDR3 sequence: CAITPGGVGTDTQYF. DNA of the CDR3: TGTGCCATCACCCCTGGGGGGGTCGGCACAGATACGCAGTATTTT.

The chain recombines TRBV11-2 with TRBJ2-7; a weak D match, TRBD1 (6 bases). Trimming stripped 2 bases from V and 0 bases from J, with 11 bases between. Germline V CDR1 and CDR2: SGHAT, FQNNGV. This CDR3 is 15 amino acids long. The chain's CDR3 is CASSLLQGYSYEQYF. CDR3 bases: TGTGCCAGCAGCTTATTACAGGGCTACTCCTACGAGCAGTACTTC. Full variable domain (outside the CDR3, taken from reference TRBV11-2 and TRBJ2-7): EAGVAQSPRYKIIEKRQSVAFWCNPISGHATLYWYQQILGQGPKLLIQFQNNGVVDDSQLPKDRFSAERLKGVDSTLKIQPAKLEDSAVYLCASSLLQGYSYEQYFGPGTRLTVT.

The chain carries TRBV28 and TRBJ1-1; D may be TRBD1 (5 bases). With 5 bases removed from V and 1 base from J, the gap between germline ends came to 17 bases. Germline lookup yields CDR1 MDHEN and CDR2 SYDVKM. The CDR3 spans 16 residues. For the CDR3, the DNA is TGTGCCAGCAGTCGCGGGGGTCTCGAGGGGAACACTGAAGCTTTCTTT. Its translation: CASSRGGLEGNTEAFF.

The chain is built from TRBV6-1 and TRBJ1-4, with 7 bases aligning to TRBD1. CDR3 length: 15 residues. Looked up from germline, CDR1 is MNHNS and CDR2 is SASEGT. V lost 4 bases and J lost 1; bases outside the gene matches: 3. CDR3 residues: CASSARDRTNEKLFF. CDR3 bases: TGTGCCAGCAGTGCCCGGGACAGAACTAATGAAAAACTGTTTTTT.

The chain couples TRBV5-1 to TRBJ1-3, with TRBD1 identical over 9 bases. CDR3 length equals 14 residues. Germline loops: CDR1 SGHRS, CDR2 YFSETQ. V trimming: 5 bases; J trimming: 2 bases; junction bases outside the gene matches: 2. The CDR3 sequence: CASSWDRAGNTIYF. As DNA, the CDR3 is TGCGCCAGCAGTTGGGACAGGGCTGGAAACACCATATATTTT. The full variable domain, with the rest looked up from reference TRBV5-1 and TRBJ1-3, is KAGVTQTPRYLIKTRGQQVTLSCSPISGHRSVSWYQQTPGQGLQFLFEYFSETQRNKGNFPGRFSGRQFSNSRSEMNVSTLELGDSALYLCASSWDRAGNTIYFGEGSWLTVV.